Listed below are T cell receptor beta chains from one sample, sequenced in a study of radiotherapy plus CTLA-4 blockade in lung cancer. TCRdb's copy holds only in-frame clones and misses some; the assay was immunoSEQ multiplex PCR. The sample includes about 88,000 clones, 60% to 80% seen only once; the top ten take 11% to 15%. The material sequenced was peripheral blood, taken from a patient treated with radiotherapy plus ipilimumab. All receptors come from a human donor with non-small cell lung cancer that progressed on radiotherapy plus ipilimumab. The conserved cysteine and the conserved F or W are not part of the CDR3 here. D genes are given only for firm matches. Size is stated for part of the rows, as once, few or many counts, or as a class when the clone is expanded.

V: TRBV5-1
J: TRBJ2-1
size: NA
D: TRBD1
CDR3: ASSQDREYEQF

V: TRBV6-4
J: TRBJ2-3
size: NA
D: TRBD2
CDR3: ASSPWTSATDTQY

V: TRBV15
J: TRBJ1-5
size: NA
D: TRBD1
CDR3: ATSRTGVGQPQH

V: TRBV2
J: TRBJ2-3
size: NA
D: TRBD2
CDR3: ATRAGTSGRDTQY

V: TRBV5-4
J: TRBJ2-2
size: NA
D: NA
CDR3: ASSFDVDLAMNTGELF

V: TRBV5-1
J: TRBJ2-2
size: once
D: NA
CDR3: ASSQGTGGNTGELF

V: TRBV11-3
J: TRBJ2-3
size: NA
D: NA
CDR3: ASSPGEVDTQY

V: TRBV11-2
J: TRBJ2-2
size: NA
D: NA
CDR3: ASSLAPPGNTGELF

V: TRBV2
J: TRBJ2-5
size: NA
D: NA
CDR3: ASKVGTQETQY

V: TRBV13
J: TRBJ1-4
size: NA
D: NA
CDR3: ASSLGGHLGSRVREKLF

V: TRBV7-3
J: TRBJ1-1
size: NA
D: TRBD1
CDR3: ASSLARDSQAF

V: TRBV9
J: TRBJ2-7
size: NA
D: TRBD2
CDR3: ASSPQTSAYEQY

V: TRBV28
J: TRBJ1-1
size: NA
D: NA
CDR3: ASSLQGSNTEAF

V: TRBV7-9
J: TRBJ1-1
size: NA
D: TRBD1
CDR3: ASSLGRTGVYTEAF

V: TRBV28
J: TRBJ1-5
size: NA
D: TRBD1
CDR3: ASSPRGQLYQPQH

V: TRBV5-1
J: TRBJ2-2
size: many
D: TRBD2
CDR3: ASSASLAGVTGELF

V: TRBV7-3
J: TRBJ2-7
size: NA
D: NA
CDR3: ASSPGPPFYEQY

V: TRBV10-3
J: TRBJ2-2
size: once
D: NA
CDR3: AIQDSTGELF

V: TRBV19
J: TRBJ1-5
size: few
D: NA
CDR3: ASSMTDGNQPQH

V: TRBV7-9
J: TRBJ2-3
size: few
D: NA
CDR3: ASSLYPDTQY

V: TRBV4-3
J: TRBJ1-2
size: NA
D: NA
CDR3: ASSQDRGLYYGYT

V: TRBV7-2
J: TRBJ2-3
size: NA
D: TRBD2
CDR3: ASRTGPGGDTQY

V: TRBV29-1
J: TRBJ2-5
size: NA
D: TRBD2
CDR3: SVSNPTLGGETQY

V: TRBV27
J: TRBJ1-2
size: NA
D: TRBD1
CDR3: ASSLDRANYGYT

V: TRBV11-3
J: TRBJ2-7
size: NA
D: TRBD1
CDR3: ASSFSGTGPYEQY

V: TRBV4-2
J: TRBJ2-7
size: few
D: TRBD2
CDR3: ASSLQRGVSYEQY

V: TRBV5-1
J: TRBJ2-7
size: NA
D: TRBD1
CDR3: ASRNWGQGEDEQY

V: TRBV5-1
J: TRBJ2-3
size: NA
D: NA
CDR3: ASSRTTGTDTQY

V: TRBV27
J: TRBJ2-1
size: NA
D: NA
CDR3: ASSYSSYNEQF

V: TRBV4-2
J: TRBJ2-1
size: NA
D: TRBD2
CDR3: ASSQQQPVAGAYNEQF

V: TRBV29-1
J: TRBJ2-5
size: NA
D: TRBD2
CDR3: SVPWVAGEETQY

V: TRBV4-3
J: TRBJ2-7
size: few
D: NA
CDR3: ASSQLSGSSYEQY

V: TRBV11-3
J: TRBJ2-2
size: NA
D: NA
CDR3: ASSLTGVVSTGELF

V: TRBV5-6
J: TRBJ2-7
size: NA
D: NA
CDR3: ASSKWPQITYEQY

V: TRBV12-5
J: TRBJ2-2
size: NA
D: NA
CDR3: ASGLNVRVLEMNGELF

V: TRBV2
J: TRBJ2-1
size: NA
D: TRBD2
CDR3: ASRQRELNEQF

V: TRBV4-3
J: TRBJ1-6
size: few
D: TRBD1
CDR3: ASSQDGQGNSPLH

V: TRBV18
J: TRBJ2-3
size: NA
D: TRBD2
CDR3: ASSPPGGSRTDTQY

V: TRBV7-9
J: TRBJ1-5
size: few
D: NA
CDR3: ASSFNPTGQPQH

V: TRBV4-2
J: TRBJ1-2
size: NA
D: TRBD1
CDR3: ASSPMTGDYGYT

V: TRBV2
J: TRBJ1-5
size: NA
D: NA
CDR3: ASSEEGVGNQPQH

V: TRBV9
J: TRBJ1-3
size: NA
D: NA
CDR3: ASSVDPRGSGNTIY

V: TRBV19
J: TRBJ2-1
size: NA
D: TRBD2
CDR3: ASKTSGSEQF

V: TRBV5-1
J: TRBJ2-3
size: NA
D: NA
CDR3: ASSLEGGASTDTQY

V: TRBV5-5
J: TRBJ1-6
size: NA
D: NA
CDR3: ASSLTGNSPLH

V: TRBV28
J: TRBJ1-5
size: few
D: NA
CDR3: ASSRGGNQPQH

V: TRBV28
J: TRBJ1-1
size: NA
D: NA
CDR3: ASTEGQMNEAF

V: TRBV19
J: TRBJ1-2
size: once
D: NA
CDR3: ASSITTGNYGYT

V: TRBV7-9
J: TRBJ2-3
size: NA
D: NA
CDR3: ASSLAPIDRYTDTQY

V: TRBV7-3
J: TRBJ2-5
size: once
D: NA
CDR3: ASSRGSQETQY

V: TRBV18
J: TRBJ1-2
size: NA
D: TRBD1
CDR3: ASSAGTGNYGYT

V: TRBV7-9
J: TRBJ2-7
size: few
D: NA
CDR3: AVGEGALYEQY

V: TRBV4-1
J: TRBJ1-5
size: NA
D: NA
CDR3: ASSQEGGQPQH

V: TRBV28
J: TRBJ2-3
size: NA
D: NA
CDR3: ASSLSRGPSTDTQY

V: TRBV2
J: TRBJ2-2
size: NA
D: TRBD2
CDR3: ASSGTSGRAGELF

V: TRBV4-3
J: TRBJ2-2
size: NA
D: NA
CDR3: ASSQERGLPGELF

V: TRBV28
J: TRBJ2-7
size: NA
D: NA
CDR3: ATSIRDPYEQY